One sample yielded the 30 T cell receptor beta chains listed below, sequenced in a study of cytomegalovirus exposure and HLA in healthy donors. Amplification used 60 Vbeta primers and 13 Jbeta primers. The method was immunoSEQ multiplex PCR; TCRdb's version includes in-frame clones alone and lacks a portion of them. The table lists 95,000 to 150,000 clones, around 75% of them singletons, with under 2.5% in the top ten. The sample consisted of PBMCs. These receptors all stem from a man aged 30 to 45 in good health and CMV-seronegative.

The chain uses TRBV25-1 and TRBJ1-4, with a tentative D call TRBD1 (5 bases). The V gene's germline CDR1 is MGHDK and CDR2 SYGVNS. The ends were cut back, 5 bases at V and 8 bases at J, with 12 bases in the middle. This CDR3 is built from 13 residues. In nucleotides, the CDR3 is TGTGCCAGCAGTACCCAGGGAGGGGAAAAACTGTTTTTT. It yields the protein CASSTQGGEKLFF.

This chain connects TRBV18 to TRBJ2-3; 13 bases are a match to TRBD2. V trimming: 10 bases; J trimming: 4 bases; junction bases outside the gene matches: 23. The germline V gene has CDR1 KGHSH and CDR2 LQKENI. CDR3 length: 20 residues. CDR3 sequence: CANPVSELAGGPAGADTQYF. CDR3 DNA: TGTGCCAACCCCGTTAGTGAACTAGCGGGGGGGCCAGCTGGTGCAGATACGCAGTATTTT.

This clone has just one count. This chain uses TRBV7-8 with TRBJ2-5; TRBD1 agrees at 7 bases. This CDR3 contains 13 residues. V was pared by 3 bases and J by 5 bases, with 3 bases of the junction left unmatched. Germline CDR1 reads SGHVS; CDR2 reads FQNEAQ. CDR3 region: CASSLRGRETQYF. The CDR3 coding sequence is TGTGCCAGCAGCTTGAGGGGGCGGGAGACCCAGTACTTC. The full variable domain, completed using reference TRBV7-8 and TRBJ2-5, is GAGVSQSPRYKVAKRGQDVALRCDPISGHVSLFWYQQALGQGPEFLTYFQNEAQLDKSGLPSDRFFAERPEGSVSTLKIQRTQQEDSAVYLCASSLRGRETQYFGPGTRLLVL.

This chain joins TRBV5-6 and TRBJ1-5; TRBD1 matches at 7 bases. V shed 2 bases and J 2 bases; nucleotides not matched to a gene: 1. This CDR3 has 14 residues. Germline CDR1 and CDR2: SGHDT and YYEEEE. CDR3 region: CASSFGQGNQPQHF. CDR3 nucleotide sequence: TGTGCCAGCAGCTTTGGACAGGGCAATCAGCCCCAGCATTTT.

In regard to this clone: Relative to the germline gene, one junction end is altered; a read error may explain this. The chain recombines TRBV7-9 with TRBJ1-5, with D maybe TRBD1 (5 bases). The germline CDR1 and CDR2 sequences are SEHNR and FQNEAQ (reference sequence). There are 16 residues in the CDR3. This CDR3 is CSSRTRGGEYDQPQHF. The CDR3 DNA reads TGTTCCAGCAGAACCCGAGGAGGGGAATACGATCAGCCCCAGCATTTT.

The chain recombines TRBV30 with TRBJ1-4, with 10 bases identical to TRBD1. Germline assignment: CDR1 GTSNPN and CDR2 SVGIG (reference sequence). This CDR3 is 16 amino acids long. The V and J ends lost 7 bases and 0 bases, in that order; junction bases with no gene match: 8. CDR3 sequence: CASLDRGPATNEKLFF. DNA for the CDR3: TGTGCCTCGCTCGACAGGGGGCCTGCAACTAATGAAAAACTGTTTTTT. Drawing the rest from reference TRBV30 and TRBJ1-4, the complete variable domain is SQTIHQWPATLVQPVGSPLSLECTVEGTSNPNLYWYRQAAGRGLQLLFYSVGIGQISSEVPQNLSASRPQDRQFILSSKKLLLSDSGFYLCASLDRGPATNEKLFFGSGTQLSVL.

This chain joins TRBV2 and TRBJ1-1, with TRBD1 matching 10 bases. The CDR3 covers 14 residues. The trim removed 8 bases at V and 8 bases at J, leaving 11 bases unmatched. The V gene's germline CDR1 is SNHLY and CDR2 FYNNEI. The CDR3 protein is CASLSTGGLTEAFF. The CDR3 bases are TGTGCCAGCTTGTCGACAGGGGGCCTAACGGAAGCTTTCTTT.

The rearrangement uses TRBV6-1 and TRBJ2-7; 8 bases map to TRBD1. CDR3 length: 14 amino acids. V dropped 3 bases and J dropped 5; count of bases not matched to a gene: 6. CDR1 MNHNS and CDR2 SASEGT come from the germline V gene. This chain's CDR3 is CASSERDRINEQYF. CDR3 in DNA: TGTGCCAGCAGTGAGCGGGACAGGATCAACGAGCAGTACTTC.

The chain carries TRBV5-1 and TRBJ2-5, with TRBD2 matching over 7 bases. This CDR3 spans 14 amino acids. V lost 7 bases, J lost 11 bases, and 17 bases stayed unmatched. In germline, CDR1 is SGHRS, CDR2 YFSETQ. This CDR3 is CASGLQGPRAGQYF. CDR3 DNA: TGCGCCAGCGGACTTCAGGGCCCTCGAGCGGGGCAGTACTTC.

In nucleotides, the CDR3 is TGTGCCAGCTCCCCCCTACAGCGGTACCAAGAGACCCAGTACTTC. Amino acids: CASSPLQRYQETQYF. The rearrangement uses TRBV18 and TRBJ2-5; a possible D gene is TRBD2 (5 bases). Germline CDR1 reads KGHSH; CDR2 reads LQKENI. The CDR3 length is 15 residues. The V gene lost 6 bases and the J gene lost 0 bases, with 14 bases spanning the gap.

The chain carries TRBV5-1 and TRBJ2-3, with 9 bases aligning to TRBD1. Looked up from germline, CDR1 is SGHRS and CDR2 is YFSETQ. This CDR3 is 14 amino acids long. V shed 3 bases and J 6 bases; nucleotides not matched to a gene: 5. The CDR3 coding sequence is TGCGCCAGCAGCTCGGACAGGGGTGGGGATACGCAGTATTTT. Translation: CASSSDRGGDTQYF.

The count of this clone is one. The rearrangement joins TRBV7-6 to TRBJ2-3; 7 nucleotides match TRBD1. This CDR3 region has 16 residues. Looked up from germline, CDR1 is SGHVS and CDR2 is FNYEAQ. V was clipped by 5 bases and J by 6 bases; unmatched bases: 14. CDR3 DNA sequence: TGTGCCAGCAGCCTCGGGCACAGGGGATTGTCTGATACGCAGTATTTT. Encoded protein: CASSLGHRGLSDTQYF. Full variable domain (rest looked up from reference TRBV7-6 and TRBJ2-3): GAGVSQSPRYKVTKRGQDVALRCDPISGHVSLYWYRQALGQGPEFLTYFNYEAQQDKSGLPNDRFSAERPEGSISTLTIQRTEQRDSAMYRCASSLGHRGLSDTQYFGPGTRLTVL.

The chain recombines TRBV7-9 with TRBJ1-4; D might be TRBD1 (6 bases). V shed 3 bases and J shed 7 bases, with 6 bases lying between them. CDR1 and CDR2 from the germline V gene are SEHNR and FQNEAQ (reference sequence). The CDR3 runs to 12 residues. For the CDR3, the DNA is TGTGCCAGCAGCTTGGACAGTGAAAAACTGTTTTTT. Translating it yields CASSLDSEKLFF.

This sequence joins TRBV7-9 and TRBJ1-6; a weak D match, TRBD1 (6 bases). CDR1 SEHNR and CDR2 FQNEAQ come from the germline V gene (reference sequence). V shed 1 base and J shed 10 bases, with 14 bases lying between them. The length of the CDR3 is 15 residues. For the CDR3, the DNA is TGTGCCAGCAGCTTAGACGGGACATCCTGGTCACCCCTCCACTTT. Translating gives CASSLDGTSWSPLHF.

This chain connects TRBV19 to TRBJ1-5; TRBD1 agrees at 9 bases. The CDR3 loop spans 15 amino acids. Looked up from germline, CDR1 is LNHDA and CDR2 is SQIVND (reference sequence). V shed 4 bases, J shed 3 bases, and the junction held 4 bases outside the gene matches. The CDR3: CASSRTGGTNQPQHF. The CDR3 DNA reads TGTGCCAGTAGTAGAACAGGGGGCACCAATCAGCCCCAGCATTTT. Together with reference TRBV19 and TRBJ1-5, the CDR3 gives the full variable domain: DGGITQSPKYLFRKEGQNVTLSCEQNLNHDAMYWYRQDPGQGLRLIYYSQIVNDFQKGDIAEGYSVSREKKESFPLTVTSAQKNPTAFYLCASSRTGGTNQPQHFGDGTRLSIL.

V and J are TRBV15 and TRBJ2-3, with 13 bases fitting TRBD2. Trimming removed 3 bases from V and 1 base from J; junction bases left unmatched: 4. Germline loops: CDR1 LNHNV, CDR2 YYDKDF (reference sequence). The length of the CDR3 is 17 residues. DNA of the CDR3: TGTGCCACCAGCAGGGGGACTAGCGGGGCACGCACAGATACGCAGTATTTT. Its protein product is CATSRGTSGARTDTQYF.

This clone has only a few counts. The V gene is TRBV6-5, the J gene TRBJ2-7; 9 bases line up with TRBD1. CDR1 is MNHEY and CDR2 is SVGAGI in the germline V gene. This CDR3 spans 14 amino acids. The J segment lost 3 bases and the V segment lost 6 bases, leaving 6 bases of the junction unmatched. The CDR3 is CASRSGTGYYEQYF. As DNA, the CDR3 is TGTGCCAGCAGATCCGGGACAGGGTACTACGAGCAGTACTTC.

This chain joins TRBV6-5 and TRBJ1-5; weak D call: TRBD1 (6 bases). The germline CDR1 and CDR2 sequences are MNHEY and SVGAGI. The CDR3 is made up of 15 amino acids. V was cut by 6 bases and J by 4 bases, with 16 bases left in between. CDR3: CASSMADRTNQPQHF. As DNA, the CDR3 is TGTGCCAGCAGCATGGCAGACAGGACTAATCAGCCCCAGCATTTT.

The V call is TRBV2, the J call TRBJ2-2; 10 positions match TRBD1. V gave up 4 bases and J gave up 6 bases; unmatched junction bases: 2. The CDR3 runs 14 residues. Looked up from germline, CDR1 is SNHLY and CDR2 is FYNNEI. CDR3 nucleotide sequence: TGTGCCAGCAGTGTCGGACAGGGGGCCGGGGAGCTGTTTTTT. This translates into CASSVGQGAGELFF.

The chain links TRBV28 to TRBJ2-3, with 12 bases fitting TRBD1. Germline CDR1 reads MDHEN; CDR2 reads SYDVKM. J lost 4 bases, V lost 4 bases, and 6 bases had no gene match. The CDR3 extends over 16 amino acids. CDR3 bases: TGTGCCAGCAGTTCCCGGGGACAGGGGGCTGCAGATACGCAGTATTTT. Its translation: CASSSRGQGAADTQYF.

CDR3 sequence (DNA): TGTGCCAGCAGTTTAGCGGGGCAAATGAACACTGAAGCTTTCTTT. Translated: CASSLAGQMNTEAFF. This chain joins TRBV28 and TRBJ1-1; perhaps TRBD1 as D (5 bases). Germline V CDR1 and CDR2: MDHEN, SYDVKM. The CDR3 totals 15 residues. Trimming pared 2 bases from V and 0 bases from J, leaving 10 bases between.

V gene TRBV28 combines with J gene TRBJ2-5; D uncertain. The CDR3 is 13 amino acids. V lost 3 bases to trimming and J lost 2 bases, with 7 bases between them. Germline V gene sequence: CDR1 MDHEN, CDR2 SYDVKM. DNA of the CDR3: TGTGCCAGCAGTTTGAGGTTTCAAGAGACCCAGTACTTC. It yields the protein CASSLRFQETQYF.

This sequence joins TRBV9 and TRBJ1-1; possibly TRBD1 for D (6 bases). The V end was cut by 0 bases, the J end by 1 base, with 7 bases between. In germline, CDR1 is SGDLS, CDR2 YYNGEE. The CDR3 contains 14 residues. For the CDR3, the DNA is TGTGCCAGCAGCGTAGTGGGACAGAACACTGAAGCTTTCTTT. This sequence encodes CASSVVGQNTEAFF.

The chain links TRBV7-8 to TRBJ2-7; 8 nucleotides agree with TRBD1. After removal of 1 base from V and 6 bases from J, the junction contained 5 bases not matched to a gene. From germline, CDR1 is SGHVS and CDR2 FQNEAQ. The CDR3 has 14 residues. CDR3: CASSLGTGIFEQYF. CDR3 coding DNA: TGTGCCAGCAGCTTAGGGACAGGGATTTTCGAGCAGTACTTC.

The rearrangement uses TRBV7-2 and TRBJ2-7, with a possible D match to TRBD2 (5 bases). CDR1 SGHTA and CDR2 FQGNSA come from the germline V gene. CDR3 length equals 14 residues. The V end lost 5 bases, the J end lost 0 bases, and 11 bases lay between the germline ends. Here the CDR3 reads CASSGGGLSYEQYF. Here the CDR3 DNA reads TGTGCCAGCAGCGGTGGAGGACTCTCCTACGAGCAGTACTTC.

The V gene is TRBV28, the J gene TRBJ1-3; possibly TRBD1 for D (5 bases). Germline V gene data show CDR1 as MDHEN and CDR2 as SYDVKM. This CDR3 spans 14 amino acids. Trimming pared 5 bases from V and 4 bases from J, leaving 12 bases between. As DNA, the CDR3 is TGTGCCAGCAGTCCCCAGGGTTCCGGAAACACCATATATTTT. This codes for CASSPQGSGNTIYF.

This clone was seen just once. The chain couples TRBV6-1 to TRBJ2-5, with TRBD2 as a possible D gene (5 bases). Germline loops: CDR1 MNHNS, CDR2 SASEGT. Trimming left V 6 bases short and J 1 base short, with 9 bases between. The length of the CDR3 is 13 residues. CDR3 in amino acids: CASRAGVQETQYF. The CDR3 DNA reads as TGTGCCAGCAGAGCCGGGGTCCAAGAGACCCAGTACTTC.

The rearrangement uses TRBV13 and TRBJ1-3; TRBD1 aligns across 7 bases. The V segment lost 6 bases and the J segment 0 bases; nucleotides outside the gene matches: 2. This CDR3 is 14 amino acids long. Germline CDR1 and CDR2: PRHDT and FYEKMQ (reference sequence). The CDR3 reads CASRTGSSGNTIYF. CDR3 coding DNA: TGTGCCAGCAGGACAGGGAGCTCTGGAAACACCATATATTTT.

CDR3 in DNA: TGTGCCAGCAGCCCCGGACAATACTCTGGAAACACCATATATTTT. Translating it yields CASSPGQYSGNTIYF. The rearrangement joins TRBV7-6 to TRBJ1-3; the D gene is possibly TRBD1 (5 bases). CDR1 and CDR2 (germline): SGHVS, FNYEAQ. The CDR3 length is 15 residues. V gave up 5 bases and J gave up 0 bases, with 11 bases separating them. Based on the CDR3 plus reference TRBV7-6 and TRBJ1-3, the full variable domain is GAGVSQSPRYKVTKRGQDVALRCDPISGHVSLYWYRQALGQGPEFLTYFNYEAQQDKSGLPNDRFSAERPEGSISTLTIQRTEQRDSAMYRCASSPGQYSGNTIYFGEGSWLTVV.

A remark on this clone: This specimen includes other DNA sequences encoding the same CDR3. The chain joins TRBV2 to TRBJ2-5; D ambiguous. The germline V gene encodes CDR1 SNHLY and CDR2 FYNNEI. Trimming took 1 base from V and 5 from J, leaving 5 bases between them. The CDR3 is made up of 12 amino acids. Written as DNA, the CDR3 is TGTGCCAGCAGTGAAGTGCGGGAGACCCAGTACTTC. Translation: CASSEVRETQYF.